A selection of T cell receptor beta chains follows, all from one sample in a study of blood T cells in healthy people across ages. TCRdb ran MiXCR on the 5' RACE reads and lists one entry per CDR3 protein. In the table there are 1.6 million or so distinct CDR3 sequences, about 31% of which are singletons. The sequenced sample consisted of blood. These receptors were taken from a young woman in good health. CDR3s include the opening cysteine and the closing phenylalanine or tryptophan. The D gene is left open where the match is weak. For some rows the clone size is stated as once, few or many, or as a class when expanded; others skip it.

clone_size,v_call,d_call,j_call,cdr3_nt,cdr3_aa
-,TRBV7-7,TRBD2,TRBJ2-3,TGTGCCAGCAGCCCGGGACTAGCGCAGGATACGCAGTATTTT,CASSPGLAQDTQYF
-,TRBV7-9,-,TRBJ1-1,TGTGCCAGCAGCTTAGTTCTCCGAAACACTGAAGCTTTCTTT,CASSLVLRNTEAFF
few,TRBV3-1,-,TRBJ2-7,TGTGCCAGCAGCCAAGACCCAGGGGGGATTTACGAGCAGTACTTC,CASSQDPGGIYEQYF
-,TRBV6-5,-,TRBJ2-7,TGTGCCAGCCGGCCGTCCGAGGGGTCCTCCTACGAGCAGTACTTC,CASRPSEGSSYEQYF
-,TRBV7-2,TRBD2,TRBJ2-7,TGTGCCAGCAGCCTCGGTAGCGGGGGGGCCGCAAGCGAGCAGTACTTC,CASSLGSGGAASEQYF
-,TRBV9,TRBD2,TRBJ2-4,TGTGCCAGCAGCGTAGCCCCCCTAGCGGGTACAGCCAAAAACATTCAGTACTTC,CASSVAPLAGTAKNIQYF
few,TRBV5-1,-,TRBJ2-7,TGCGCCAGCAGCTTGGAGGGCCAGGCCGCCTACGAGCAGTACTTC,CASSLEGQAAYEQYF
-,TRBV12-3/TRBV12-4,-,TRBJ2-1,TGTGCCAGCAGTTTATTAGGGGGGAGATCCCGCTACAATGAGCAGTTCTTC,CASSLLGGRSRYNEQFF
-,TRBV20-1,TRBD1,TRBJ2-1,TGCAGTGCTAGACCGACAGGGAACAATGAGCAGTTCTTC,CSARPTGNNEQFF
-,TRBV7-9,TRBD2,TRBJ2-1,TGTGCCAGCAGCTTGCGGGGCGGGGGTAACGACGCTGAAGCTTTCTTC,CASSLRGGGNDAEAFF
few,TRBV10-3,TRBD2,TRBJ2-3,TGTGCCATCAGCGATGGGGGGGAGTGGCTCCCAGATACGCAGTATTTT,CAISDGGEWLPDTQYF
-,TRBV24-1,-,TRBJ1-2,TGTGCCACCAGTGCTGACAGATCTAACTATGGCTACACCTTC,CATSADRSNYGYTF
-,TRBV7-8,TRBD1,TRBJ2-7,TGTGCCAGCGAGTCAGGGACAGGAACCTACGAGCAGTACTTC,CASESGTGTYEQYF
-,TRBV12-3/TRBV12-4,TRBD1,TRBJ1-4,TGTGCCAGCAGTTTAGGGACAGGCTTTGAAAAACTGTTTTTT,CASSLGTGFEKLFF
few,TRBV29-1,-,TRBJ2-5,TGCAGCGGTGGGCGGGAAGAGACCCAGTACTTC,CSGGREETQYF
-,TRBV20-1,TRBD1,TRBJ2-3,TGCAGTGCGCCTACCAGGGGGCGCCTGACAGATACGCAGTATTTT,CSAPTRGRLTDTQYF
-,TRBV5-5,-,TRBJ2-3,TGTGCCAGCAGCCTCCGGGTGGGACGGGGGACAGATACGCAGTATTTT,CASSLRVGRGTDTQYF
once,TRBV14,TRBD2,TRBJ2-3,TGTGCCAGCAGCCAACGAGGGGCCGGCGGGAGGAGGACAGATACGCAGTATTTT,CASSQRGAGGRRTDTQYF
few,TRBV5-6,-,TRBJ2-1,TGTGCCAGCAGCTTGGATCGACTAGGGAATGAGCAGTTCTTC,CASSLDRLGNEQFF
-,TRBV28,-,TRBJ2-7,TGTGCCAGCACGGGGGAGGCCTACGAGCAGTACTTC,CASTGEAYEQYF
-,TRBV27,TRBD2,TRBJ2-1,TGTGCCAGCCGTAACGGGGGGGCCAATGAGCAGTTCTTC,CASRNGGANEQFF
-,TRBV6-1,-,TRBJ1-6,TGTGCCAGCAGCTCGACCGGACGGATGAGCTCCTATAATTCACCCCTCCACTTT,CASSSTGRMSSYNSPLHF
-,TRBV7-9,-,TRBJ2-1,TGTGCCAGCAGCTTTGCTAGCTTCAATGAGCAGTTCTTC,CASSFASFNEQFF
few,TRBV6-6,-,TRBJ2-7,TGTGCCAGCACCCGAGGGACGGATGGCCGTTATGAGCAGTACTTC,CASTRGTDGRYEQYF
-,TRBV9,-,TRBJ2-3,TGTGCCAGCAGCGTCAGGGGCTCCGACATAGATACGCAGTATTTT,CASSVRGSDIDTQYF
few,TRBV12-3/TRBV12-4,-,TRBJ1-2,TGTGCCAGCAGTCCCGGGCTGTTTGGCAGCTACACCTTC,CASSPGLFGSYTF
-,TRBV20-1,TRBD1,TRBJ1-2,TGCAGTGCTAACGACAGGGTCGGCTATGGCTACACCTTC,CSANDRVGYGYTF
-,TRBV6-6,TRBD1,TRBJ1-1,TGTGCCAGTAGTTCCTTCAGGGGGACACTCTCTGAAGCTTTCTTT,CASSSFRGTLSEAFF
-,TRBV3-1,-,TRBJ1-2,TGTGCCAGCAGCCAATCCACAGGGTATGGCTACACCTTC,CASSQSTGYGYTF
few,TRBV28,TRBD2,TRBJ2-1,TGTGCCAGCGGAGTTGGGGGAGGGCCTAACAATGAGCAGTTCTTC,CASGVGGGPNNEQFF
many,TRBV20-1,-,TRBJ1-3,TGCAGTGCTTCCAGGGAGGCCGACTCTGGAAACACCATATATTTT,CSASREADSGNTIYF
few,TRBV20-1,TRBD1,TRBJ1-6,TGCAGTGCTAGACAGGGGGCGGATAATTCACCCCTCCACTTT,CSARQGADNSPLHF
-,TRBV4-2,-,TRBJ2-7,TGTGCCAGCAGCCAAGATAAGGGGACTTTAAACGGCGAGCAGTACTTC,CASSQDKGTLNGEQYF
few,TRBV28,-,TRBJ2-7,TGTGCCAGCAGCCTAAGGGGATGGCTGTGGGGCGAGCAGTACTTC,CASSLRGWLWGEQYF
-,TRBV28,-,TRBJ2-3,TGTGCCAGCAGTCCCTACGCTTCCAACCCCACAGATACGCAGTATTTT,CASSPYASNPTDTQYF
-,TRBV4-1,TRBD2,TRBJ2-4,TGCGCCAGCAGCCAAGGCCTTCTGGGGAGGGGAGGAATTCAGTACTTC,CASSQGLLGRGGIQYF
-,TRBV5-1,TRBD2,TRBJ2-3,TGCGCCAACAGCTTCCGATTACTAGCGGGGTTCACAGATACGCAGTATTTT,CANSFRLLAGFTDTQYF
few,TRBV7-3,-,TRBJ2-7,TGTGCCAGCAGCCCTGGGAACTCCCGCTACGAGCAGTACTTC,CASSPGNSRYEQYF
-,TRBV9,TRBD2,TRBJ2-1,TGTGCCAGCAGCGTAGGTTCTAGCGGGGGGGCCAATGAGCAGTTCTTC,CASSVGSSGGANEQFF
few,TRBV6-6,-,TRBJ1-2,TGTGCCAGCAGTTACCGACAGCTCTCTAACTATGGCTACACCTTC,CASSYRQLSNYGYTF
-,TRBV6-5,TRBD1,TRBJ2-5,TGTGCCAGCAGTTACGGGACAGGGGTTACAGAGACCCAGTACTTC,CASSYGTGVTETQYF
many,TRBV5-1,-,TRBJ2-1,TGTGCCAGCAGTTTAGGTGGCAGGGACAATGAGCAGTTCTTC,CASSLGGRDNEQFF
-,TRBV7-6,-,TRBJ2-3,TGTGCCGGCAGCTTGGGGATCGGGAAGGGCACAGATACGCAGTATTTT,CAGSLGIGKGTDTQYF